Listed below are T cell receptor beta chains from one sample, sequenced in a study of blood T cell repertoires in COVID-19. Sequencing was performed with immunoSEQ multiplex PCR; in TCRdb, only in-frame clones are kept and a portion is missing. The table includes around 300,000 clones, about nine tenths detected once. Input material: PBMCs or T cells enriched from blood (not recorded which). These receptors originate from a woman aged 40 to 50 who had recovered from COVID-19. The CDR3 runs from the conserved cysteine through the conserved F or W. D genes are given only for firm matches. Expanded clones are given a class, and other clones once, few, many or no size at all.

abundance	v_gene	j_gene	d_gene	CDR3aa	CDR3nt
NA	TRBV2	TRBJ1-2	NA	CASSETGRYGYTF	TGTGCCAGCAGTGAGACAGGACGGTATGGCTACACCTTC
once	TRBV29-1	TRBJ1-1	TRBD1	CSVYDRANTEAFF	TGCAGCGTTTACGACAGGGCGAACACTGAAGCTTTCTTT
NA	TRBV5-1	TRBJ2-1	NA	CASSFTGSSNEQFF	TGCGCCAGCAGCTTTACAGGGTCTTCGAATGAGCAGTTCTTC
NA	TRBV3-1/TRBV3-2	TRBJ2-1	NA	CASSQRRRVGYNEQFF	TGTGCCAGCAGCCAACGGCGGCGGGTCGGCTACAATGAGCAGTTCTTC
NA	TRBV30	TRBJ2-1	NA	CAHRRGLNEQFF	TGTGCCCACCGGAGGGGGCTGAATGAGCAGTTCTTC
few	TRBV18	TRBJ2-6	TRBD1	CASSTDRVLNSGANVLTF	TGTGCCAGCTCAACGGACAGGGTGTTAAACTCTGGGGCCAACGTCCTGACTTTC
NA	TRBV6-5	TRBJ2-7	TRBD1	CASSRTGTGSYEQYF	TGTGCCAGCAGCCGTACCGGGACAGGGTCCTACGAGCAGTACTTC
NA	TRBV20-1	TRBJ2-1	TRBD2	CSASRLSGGAGEQFF	TGCAGTGCTAGTCGTCTGAGCGGGGGGGCGGGTGAGCAGTTCTTC
NA	TRBV5-4	TRBJ1-2	NA	CASSLGSVNYGYTF	TGTGCCAGCAGCTTGGGGTCGGTTAACTATGGCTACACCTTC
NA	TRBV7-3	TRBJ2-1	NA	CASSAQGLLNNEQFF	TGTGCCAGCAGCGCTCAGGGACTCCTTAACAATGAGCAGTTCTTC
few	TRBV6-5	TRBJ1-2	TRBD1	CASSMGQGYGYTF	TGTGCCAGCAGTATGGGACAGGGCTATGGCTACACCTTC
NA	TRBV27	TRBJ1-6	NA	CASSRGLSYNSPLHF	TGTGCCAGCAGTCGAGGTCTCTCCTATAATTCACCCCTCCACTTT
once	TRBV15	TRBJ2-1	NA	CATYNPGLRGTDEQFF	TGTGCCACCTATAACCCCGGGCTAAGGGGGACGGATGAGCAGTTCTTC
NA	TRBV25-1	TRBJ1-2	NA	CASMNRADGYTF	TGTGCCAGCATGAACAGGGCTGATGGCTACACCTTC
NA	TRBV7-2	TRBJ2-3	TRBD2	CASSWNSAGNTDTQYF	TGTGCCAGCAGCTGGAACTCAGCGGGAAACACAGATACGCAGTATTTT
NA	TRBV30	TRBJ1-2	NA	CAGPSRRGGYTF	TGTGCCGGACCCTCCAGAAGGGGTGGCTACACCTTC
NA	TRBV4-1	TRBJ2-1	NA	CASSQIIRYNEQFF	TGCGCCAGCAGCCAAATTATCAGGTACAATGAGCAGTTCTTC
NA	TRBV15	TRBJ1-2	NA	CATSRDGLPYGYTF	TGTGCCACCAGCAGAGATGGGCTCCCCTATGGCTACACCTTC
NA	TRBV12-3/TRBV12-4	TRBJ1-5	NA	CASRGTAGKPQHF	TGTGCCAGCAGGGGGACTGCCGGGAAGCCCCAGCATTTT
NA	TRBV5-1	TRBJ1-1	TRBD1	CASTKAGTGDMNTEAFF	TGCGCCTCCACCAAGGCCGGGACAGGGGATATGAACACTGAAGCTTTCTTT
NA	TRBV5-4	TRBJ1-1	TRBD1	CASSIQGARTEAFF	TGTGCCAGCAGCATACAGGGGGCACGCACTGAAGCTTTCTTT
NA	TRBV5-6	TRBJ1-5	NA	CASSLSPGQPQHF	TGTGCCAGCAGCTTGTCCCCAGGTCAGCCCCAGCATTTT
few	TRBV6-5	TRBJ1-1	NA	CASSPGQTNTEAFF	TGTGCCAGCAGCCCCGGACAGACTAACACTGAAGCTTTCTTT
NA	TRBV9	TRBJ1-1	NA	CASSVGRLTTEAFF	TGTGCCAGCAGCGTAGGGAGACTGACCACTGAAGCTTTCTTT
NA	TRBV27	TRBJ2-1	TRBD2	CASSPLGTSGTYDNEQFF	TGTGCCAGCAGTCCACTAGGGACTAGCGGGACCTACGACAATGAGCAGTTCTTC
NA	TRBV5-1	TRBJ1-1	NA	CASSLGPRSGGMNTEAFF	TGCGCCAGCAGCTTGGGTCCCCGGTCGGGGGGCATGAACACTGAAGCTTTCTTT
NA	TRBV9	TRBJ2-2	NA	CASSVAEGRGNTGELFF	TGTGCCAGCAGCGTAGCTGAAGGACGGGGAAACACCGGGGAGCTGTTTTTT
NA	TRBV5-4	TRBJ2-3	TRBD1	CASSSADRGRQDTQYF	TGTGCCAGCAGCTCAGCGGACAGGGGGCGACAAGATACGCAGTATTTT